Listed here are 13 T cell receptor beta chains from one sample, sequenced in a study of cytomegalovirus exposure and HLA in healthy donors. Primers for the PCR totalled 60 Vbeta and 13 Jbeta. Clones were read by immunoSEQ multiplex PCR, and TCRdb kept only the in-frame ones, dropping some. Among some 120,000 clones listed, over 9.5% were seen once. Sequencing was carried out using PBMCs. These receptor sequences come from a woman between 18 and 30 years old in good health and CMV-seropositive.

This sequence joins TRBV14 and TRBJ1-1, with a tentative D call TRBD1 (5 bases). The V end lost 2 bases, the J end lost 4 bases, and 14 bases lay between the germline ends. This CDR3 is 15 amino acids long. The germline V gene has CDR1 SGHDN and CDR2 FVKESK. CDR3 protein: CASSQPAGPATEAFF. CDR3 DNA: TGTGCCAGCAGCCAACCGGCAGGGCCGGCCACTGAAGCTTTCTTT.

The J gene is TRBJ2-3, the V gene TRBV19; 7 bases fit TRBD2. Looked up from germline, CDR1 is LNHDA and CDR2 is SQIVND (reference sequence). The CDR3 is 14 amino acids. Trimming at V came to 6 bases and at J to 0 bases, leaving 3 bases not matched to a gene. The CDR3 sequence is CASSTGLSTDTQYF. CDR3 nucleotides: TGTGCCAGTAGCACGGGACTAAGCACAGATACGCAGTATTTT. Looking up the rest from reference TRBV19 and TRBJ2-3 gives the full variable domain: DGGITQSPKYLFRKEGQNVTLSCEQNLNHDAMYWYRQDPGQGLRLIYYSQIVNDFQKGDIAEGYSVSREKKESFPLTVTSAQKNPTAFYLCASSTGLSTDTQYFGPGTRLTVL.

This sequence joins TRBV6-6 and TRBJ2-7, with D possibly matching TRBD1 (5 bases). This CDR3 contains 16 residues. The V end lost 7 bases, the J end lost 4 bases, and 23 bases lay between the germline ends. The germline V gene has CDR1 MNHNY and CDR2 SVGAGI (reference sequence). The chain's CDR3 is CASTYKLGANGYEQYF. The CDR3 region has the DNA TGTGCCAGCACCTATAAGTTAGGGGCGAATGGTTACGAGCAGTACTTC.

This CDR3 reads CAIGGTSVFGELFF. The CDR3 nucleotides are TGTGCCATCGGTGGGACTAGCGTATTCGGGGAGCTGTTTTTT. The V and J genes are TRBV10-3 and TRBJ2-2; the match to TRBD2 covers 10 bases. CDR3 length: 14 residues. V lost 8 bases, J lost 7 bases, and 7 bases stayed unmatched. In germline, CDR1 is ENHRY, CDR2 SYGVKD.

This clone showed up just a few times. The chain links TRBV4-2 to TRBJ2-7; D remains unclear. The germline V and J ends were trimmed by 8 bases and 0 bases, with 11 bases remaining between them. The CDR3 covers 13 residues. In germline, CDR1 is LGHNA, CDR2 YNFKEQ. CDR3 DNA: TGTGCCAGCGGCACGTCCAGCTCCTACGAGCAGTACTTC. It encodes CASGTSSSYEQYF.

The chain is built from TRBV7-2 and TRBJ2-1; weak D call: TRBD2 (6 bases). Trimming pared 4 bases from V and 1 base from J, leaving 17 bases between. This CDR3 comprises 17 residues. Germline V gene lookup returns CDR1 SGHTA and CDR2 FQGNSA. In DNA form, the CDR3 reads TGTGCCAGCAGCTCCGATCTAGGGCGGGAATCCTACAATGAGCAGTTCTTC. It codes for CASSSDLGRESYNEQFF.

The genes are TRBV30 and TRBJ1-5; TRBD1 aligns across 9 bases. V lost 2 bases and J lost 6; bases outside the gene matches: 5. Germline CDR1 reads GTSNPN; CDR2 reads SVGIG (reference sequence). CDR3 length: 14 residues. The chain's CDR3 is CAWSPGQGSQPQHF. The CDR3 DNA follows: TGTGCCTGGAGTCCCGGACAGGGGAGTCAGCCCCAGCATTTT.

The chain's CDR3 is CASSRQVDQPQHF. DNA of the CDR3: TGTGCCAGCTCAAGACAGGTTGATCAGCCCCAGCATTTT. The chain recombines TRBV18 with TRBJ1-5; D may be TRBD1 (6 bases). Germline values: CDR1 KGHSH, CDR2 LQKENI. With 5 bases removed from V and 5 bases from J, the gap between germline ends came to 10 bases. The CDR3 sequence is 13 residues long.

The sample holds a few counts of this clone. The rearrangement joins TRBV11-2 to TRBJ2-7; no reliable D call. The CDR3 covers 10 residues. Per germline, CDR1 SGHAT and CDR2 FQNNGV. Trimming removed 4 bases at V and 4 bases at J, with 2 bases between. The CDR3 protein is CASSSYEQYF. The CDR3 nucleotides read TGTGCCAGCAGCTCGTACGAGCAGTACTTC.

This clone has just a few counts. The J gene is TRBJ1-1, the V gene TRBV29-1; D is unresolved. The CDR3 totals 10 residues. V lost 7 bases and J lost 1, with 4 bases in between. Germline lookup yields CDR1 SQVTM and CDR2 ANQGSEA. The CDR3 region is CSARNTEAFF. The DNA for the CDR3 is TGCAGCGCCAGGAACACTGAAGCTTTCTTT.

This chain joins TRBV6-5 and TRBJ2-4, with TRBD1 identical over 9 bases. The CDR3 covers 13 residues. Germline assignment: CDR1 MNHEY and CDR2 SVGAGI. Trimming cost V 5 bases and J 8 bases; bases outside gene matches: 4. DNA of the CDR3: TGTGCCAGCAGTCGAGACAGGGGGTACATTCAGTACTTC. Residues: CASSRDRGYIQYF.

The rearrangement links TRBV5-6 to TRBJ1-2, with unresolved D. Trimming stripped 4 bases from V and 2 bases from J, with 9 bases between. CDR1 and CDR2 from the germline V gene are SGHDT and YYEEEE. CDR3 length equals 13 residues. CDR3 sequence (DNA): TGTGCCAGCAGCCCAATCCCCAACTATGGCTACACCTTC. This translates into CASSPIPNYGYTF. The variable domain in full, with the rest retrieved from reference TRBV5-6 and TRBJ1-2, is DAGVTQSPTHLIKTRGQQVTLRCSPKSGHDTVSWYQQALGQGPQFIFQYYEEEERQRGNFPDRFSGHQFPNYSSELNVNALLLGDSALYLCASSPIPNYGYTFGSGTRLTVV.

A few counts support this clone. The chain links TRBV13 to TRBJ2-7; D is perhaps TRBD2 (6 bases). The CDR3 loop spans 16 amino acids. CDR1 and CDR2 (germline): PRHDT, FYEKMQ (reference sequence). Trimming removed 0 bases at V and 5 bases at J, with 17 bases between. This chain's CDR3 is CASSLGLGTLTHEQYF. The CDR3 DNA reads TGTGCCAGCAGCTTAGGCCTCGGGACTCTCACCCACGAGCAGTACTTC.